This T cell receptor beta chain appears in the sequencing data of a study of identical twins. This clonotype occurred many times. TCRdb reprocessed the 5' RACE reads with MiXCR, giving one entry per CDR3 protein. Of a few hundred thousand distinct CDR3 sequences in the sample, around a sixth were seen once. This clonotype was obtained from a man between 45 and 60 years old in good health. Sequencing was done on a sample of naive T cells sorted from blood.

The CDR3 DNA follows: TGCGCCAGTACACCGTTAGCGACGAACACCGGGGAGCTGTTTTTT. Protein: CASTPLATNTGELFF. V gene TRBV5-1 combines with J gene TRBJ2-2, with D perhaps TRBD2 (5 bases). The CDR3 length is 15 residues. Germline CDR1 is SGHRS and CDR2 is YFSETQ. With 8 bases removed from V and 0 bases from J, the gap between germline ends came to 14 bases.